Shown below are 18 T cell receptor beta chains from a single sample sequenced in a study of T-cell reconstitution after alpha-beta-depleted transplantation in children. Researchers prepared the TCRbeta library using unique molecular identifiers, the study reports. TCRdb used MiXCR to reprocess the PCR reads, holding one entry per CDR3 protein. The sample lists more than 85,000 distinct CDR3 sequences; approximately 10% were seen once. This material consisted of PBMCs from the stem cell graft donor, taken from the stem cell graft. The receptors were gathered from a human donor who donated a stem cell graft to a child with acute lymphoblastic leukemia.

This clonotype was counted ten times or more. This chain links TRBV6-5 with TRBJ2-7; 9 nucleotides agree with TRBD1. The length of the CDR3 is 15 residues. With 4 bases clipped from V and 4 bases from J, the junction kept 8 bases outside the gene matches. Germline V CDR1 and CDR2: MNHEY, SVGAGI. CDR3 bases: TGTGCCAGCAGTTCAACCGGGACAGGGCGGTACGAGCAGTACTTC. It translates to CASSSTGTGRYEQYF.

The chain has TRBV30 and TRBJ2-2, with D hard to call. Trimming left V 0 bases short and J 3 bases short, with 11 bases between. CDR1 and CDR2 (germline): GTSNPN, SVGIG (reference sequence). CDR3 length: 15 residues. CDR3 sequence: CAWSVVSGHTGELFF. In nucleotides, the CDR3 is TGTGCCTGGAGTGTAGTATCCGGACACACCGGGGAGCTGTTTTTT.

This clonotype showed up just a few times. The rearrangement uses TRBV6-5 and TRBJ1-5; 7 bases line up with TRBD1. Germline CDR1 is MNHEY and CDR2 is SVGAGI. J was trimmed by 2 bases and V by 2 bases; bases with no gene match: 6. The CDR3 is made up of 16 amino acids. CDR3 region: CASSYPQGSGNQPQHF. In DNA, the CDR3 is TGTGCCAGCAGTTACCCACAGGGGAGCGGCAATCAGCCCCAGCATTTT.

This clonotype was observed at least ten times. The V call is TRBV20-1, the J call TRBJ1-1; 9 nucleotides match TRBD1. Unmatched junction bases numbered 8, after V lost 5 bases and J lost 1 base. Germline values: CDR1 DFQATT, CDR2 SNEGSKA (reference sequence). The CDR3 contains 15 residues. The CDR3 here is CSAPNRGRRNTEAFF. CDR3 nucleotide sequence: TGCAGTGCTCCAAACAGGGGGCGCCGGAACACTGAAGCTTTCTTT.

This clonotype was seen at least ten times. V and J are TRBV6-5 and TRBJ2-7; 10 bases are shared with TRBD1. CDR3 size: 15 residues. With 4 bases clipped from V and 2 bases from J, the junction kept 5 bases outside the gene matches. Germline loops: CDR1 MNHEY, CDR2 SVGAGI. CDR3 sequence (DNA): TGTGCCAGCAGTTGGGACAGGGGAAGGGCCTACGAGCAGTACTTC. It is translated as CASSWDRGRAYEQYF.

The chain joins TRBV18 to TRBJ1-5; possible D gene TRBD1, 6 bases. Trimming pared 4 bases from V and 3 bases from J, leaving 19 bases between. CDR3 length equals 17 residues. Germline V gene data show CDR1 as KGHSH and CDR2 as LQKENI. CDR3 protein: CASSQPGRGRINQPQHF. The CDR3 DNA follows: TGTGCCAGCTCACAGCCCGGTCGGGGGCGTATCAATCAGCCCCAGCATTTT. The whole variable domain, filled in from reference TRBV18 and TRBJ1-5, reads NAGVMQNPRHLVRRRGQEARLRCSPMKGHSHVYWYRQLPEEGLKFMVYLQKENIIDESGMPKERFSAEFPKEGPSILRIQQVVRGDSAAYFCASSQPGRGRINQPQHFGDGTRLSIL.

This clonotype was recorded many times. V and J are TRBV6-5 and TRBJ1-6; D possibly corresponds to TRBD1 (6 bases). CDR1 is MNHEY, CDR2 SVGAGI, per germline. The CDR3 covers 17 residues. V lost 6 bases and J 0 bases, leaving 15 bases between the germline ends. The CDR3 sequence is CASSFDRTDSYNSPLHF. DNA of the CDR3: TGTGCCAGCAGCTTCGACAGGACGGACTCCTATAATTCACCCCTCCACTTT.

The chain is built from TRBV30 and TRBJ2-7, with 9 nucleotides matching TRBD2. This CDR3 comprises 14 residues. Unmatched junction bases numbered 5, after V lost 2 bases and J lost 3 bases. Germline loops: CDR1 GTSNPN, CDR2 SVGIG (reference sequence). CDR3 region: CAWSWLAGHYEQYF. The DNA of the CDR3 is TGTGCCTGGAGTTGGCTAGCGGGACACTACGAGCAGTACTTC.

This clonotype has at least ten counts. The DNA for the CDR3 is TGCGCCAGCAGCTTGGCGATAGCGGCCCTTTCCGGGGAGCTGTTTTTT. This codes for CASSLAIAALSGELFF. The genes are TRBV5-1 and TRBJ2-2, with D possibly matching TRBD2 (6 bases). CDR1 is SGHRS, CDR2 YFSETQ, per germline. The CDR3 sequence is 16 residues long. V lost 0 bases, J lost 6 bases, and 15 bases lay in between. Full variable domain (missing parts from reference TRBV5-1 and TRBJ2-2): KAGVTQTPRYLIKTRGQQVTLSCSPISGHRSVSWYQQTPGQGLQFLFEYFSETQRNKGNFPGRFSGRQFSNSRSEMNVSTLELGDSALYLCASSLAIAALSGELFFGEGSRLTVL.

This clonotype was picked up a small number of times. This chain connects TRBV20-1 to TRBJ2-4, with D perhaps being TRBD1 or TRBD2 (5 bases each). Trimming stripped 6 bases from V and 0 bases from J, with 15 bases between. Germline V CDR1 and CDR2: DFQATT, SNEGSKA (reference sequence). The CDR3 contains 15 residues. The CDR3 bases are TGCAGTGCCGGAACCGGGGCCGTAGCCAAAAACATTCAGTACTTC. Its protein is CSAGTGAVAKNIQYF.

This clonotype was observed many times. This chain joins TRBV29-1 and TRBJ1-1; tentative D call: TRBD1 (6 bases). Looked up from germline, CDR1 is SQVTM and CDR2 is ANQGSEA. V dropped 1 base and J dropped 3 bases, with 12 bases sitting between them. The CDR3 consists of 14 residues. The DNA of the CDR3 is TGCAGCGTTGAAGTTTTCAGGGGATACACTGAAGCTTTCTTT. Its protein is CSVEVFRGYTEAFF.

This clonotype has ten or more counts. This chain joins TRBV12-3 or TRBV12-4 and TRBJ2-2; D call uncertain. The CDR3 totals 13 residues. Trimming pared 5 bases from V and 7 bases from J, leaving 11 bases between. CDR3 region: CASSTREGGELFF. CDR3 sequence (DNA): TGTGCCAGCAGTACCCGAGAAGGCGGGGAGCTGTTTTTT.

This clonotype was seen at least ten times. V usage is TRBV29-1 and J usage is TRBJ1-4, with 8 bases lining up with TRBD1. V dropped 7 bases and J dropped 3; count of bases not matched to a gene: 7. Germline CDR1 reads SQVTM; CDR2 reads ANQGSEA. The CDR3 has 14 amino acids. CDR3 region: CSGGQGGPNEKLFF. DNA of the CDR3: TGCAGCGGTGGACAGGGTGGGCCTAATGAAAAACTGTTTTTT.

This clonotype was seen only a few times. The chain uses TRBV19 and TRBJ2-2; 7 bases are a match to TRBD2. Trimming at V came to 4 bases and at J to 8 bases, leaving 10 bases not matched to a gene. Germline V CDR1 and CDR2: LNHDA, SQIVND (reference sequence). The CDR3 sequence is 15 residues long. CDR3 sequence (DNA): TGTGCCAGTAGTACCCCGGGCGGGAGAGTAGGGGAGCTGTTTTTT. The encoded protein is CASSTPGGRVGELFF.

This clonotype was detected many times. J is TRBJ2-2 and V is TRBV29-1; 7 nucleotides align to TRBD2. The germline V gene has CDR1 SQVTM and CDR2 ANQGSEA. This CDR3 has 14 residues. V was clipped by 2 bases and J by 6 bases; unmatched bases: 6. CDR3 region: CSVELAVGAGELFF. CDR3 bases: TGCAGCGTTGAACTAGCGGTAGGCGCCGGGGAGCTGTTTTTT.

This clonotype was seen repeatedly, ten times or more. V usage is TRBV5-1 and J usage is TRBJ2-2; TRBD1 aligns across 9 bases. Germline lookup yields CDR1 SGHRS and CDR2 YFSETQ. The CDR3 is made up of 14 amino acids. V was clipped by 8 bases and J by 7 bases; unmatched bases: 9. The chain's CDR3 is CASSRDREVGELFF. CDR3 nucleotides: TGCGCCAGTTCCCGGGACAGGGAAGTCGGGGAGCTGTTTTTT.

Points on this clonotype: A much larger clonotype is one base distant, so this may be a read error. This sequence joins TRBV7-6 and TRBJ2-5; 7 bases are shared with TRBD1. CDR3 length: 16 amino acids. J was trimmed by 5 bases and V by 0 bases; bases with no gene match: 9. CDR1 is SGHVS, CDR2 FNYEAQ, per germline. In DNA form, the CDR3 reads TGTGCCAGCAGCTTAGCCGGGACAGTGGATGGGGAGACCCAGTACTTC. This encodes CASSLAGTVDGETQYF.

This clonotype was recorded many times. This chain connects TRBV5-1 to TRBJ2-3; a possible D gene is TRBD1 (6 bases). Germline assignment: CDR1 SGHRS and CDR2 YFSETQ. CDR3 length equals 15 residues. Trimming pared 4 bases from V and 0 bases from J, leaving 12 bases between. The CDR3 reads CASSPGQTSTDTQYF. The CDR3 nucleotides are TGCGCCAGCAGCCCCGGACAGACTAGCACAGATACGCAGTATTTT.